The present T cell receptor beta chain was sequenced within a study of T cell repertoires in cytomegalovirus infection. Notes on the study in general: Frequencies of public TCR beta families were cumulated, and this identified carriers of CMV plus the relevant HLA.

TCRdb redid the calling of the reads with MiXCR, one entry per CDR3 protein. The profile shows about a million distinct CDR3 sequences, less than 40% of them singletons. The germline CDR1 and CDR2 sequences are SEHNR and FQNEAQ (reference sequence). The CDR3 is made up of 14 amino acids. The junction had 11 bases not matched to a gene; V was cut back by 7 bases and J by 8 bases. Judged by abundance, this clonotype is medium-sized. Antigen specificity is unknown. The source was cultured CD8+ T cells from PBMCs, collected from culture after CMV antigen stimulation. The chain carries TRBV7-9 and TRBJ1-2, with TRBD1 matching 9 bases. This sequence was found in a human donor in good health (CMV status not recorded). Some clones in this sample may be carry-over from other donors' samples. DNA of the CDR3: TGTGCCAGCAAGAGAACAGGGGGCGCACGGGGCTACACCTTC. Residues: CASKRTGGARGYTF.